The 21 T cell receptor beta chains below all came from one sample that was sequenced in a study of T cells in Graves' hyperthyroidism and ophthalmopathy. From RNA transcripts, TCR beta CDR3 regions were amplified. During a first-round RT-PCR of the TCR CDR3, the HTBI primer set was used. From the multiplex PCR reads, TCRdb called clonotypes with MiXCR, one entry per CDR3 protein. Of under 350,000 distinct CDR3 sequences in the sample, 21% are singletons; the top ten hold over 45%. The sequencing sample was made of blood. Source of these receptors: a woman aged 45 to 65 with Graves' hyperthyroidism.

Turning to this clonotype: Germline and junction disagree at one end, which may indicate a read error. This chain joins TRBV2 and TRBJ2-5; a possible D gene is TRBD1 (5 bases). Germline-derived CDR1 and CDR2 are SNHLY and FYNNEI. CDR3 length: 14 amino acids. Here the CDR3 DNA reads TGTGCCATCAGTGAAGGGGTAGTACAAGAGACCCAGTACTTC. Its translation: CAISEGVVQETQYF.

In its sample, this clonotype was seen many times. The chain has TRBV12-3 or TRBV12-4 and TRBJ2-2; TRBD1 matches 9 bases. This CDR3 has 20 residues. Trimming took 6 bases from V and 0 from J; bases not matched to a gene: 17. CDR3 nucleotides: TGTGCCAGCAGAACAAACCGGGACAGGGACCGAAACGCGAACACCGGGGAGCTGTTTTTT. It translates to CASRTNRDRDRNANTGELFF.

This clonotype was picked up many times. The gene calls are TRBV12-3 or TRBV12-4 and TRBJ2-7, with 9 bases matching TRBD2. The CDR3 runs 15 residues. The V gene end was trimmed by 1 base and the J gene end by 10 bases; junction bases not matched to a gene: 11. This CDR3 reads CASSLGTRGGHRQYF. The CDR3 DNA follows: TGTGCCAGCAGTTTAGGAACGCGGGGGGGACATCGACAGTACTTC.

This clonotype was observed at least ten times. The genes are TRBV10-3 and TRBJ2-5; D remains unclear. The CDR3 consists of 13 residues. Germline V lookup: CDR1 ENHRY, CDR2 SYGVKD. Trimming cost V 0 bases and J 5 bases, with 7 bases left between them. This chain's CDR3 is CAISESGKETQYF. CDR3 bases: TGTGCCATCAGTGAGTCGGGGAAGGAGACCCAGTACTTC.

At least ten counts were recorded for this clonotype. The V call is TRBV5-1, the J call TRBJ2-1; the match to TRBD2 covers 7 bases. The V gene's germline CDR1 is SGHRS and CDR2 YFSETQ. This CDR3 spans 16 amino acids. The ends lost 0 bases at V and 7 bases at J; junction bases unmatched: 10. CDR3 bases: TGCGCCAGCAGCTTGGAACGGACTAGAGTTACGAATGAGCAGTTCTTC. As protein: CASSLERTRVTNEQFF. Drawing the rest from reference TRBV5-1 and TRBJ2-1, the complete variable domain is KAGVTQTPRYLIKTRGQQVTLSCSPISGHRSVSWYQQTPGQGLQFLFEYFSETQRNKGNFPGRFSGRQFSNSRSEMNVSTLELGDSALYLCASSLERTRVTNEQFFGPGTRLTVL.

A word on this clonotype: This may stem from a read error, because a much larger clone lies one nucleotide away. The J gene is TRBJ2-1, the V gene TRBV20-1; possible D gene TRBD2, 7 bases. V lost 3 bases, J lost 10 bases, and 16 bases lay in between. Germline V gives CDR1 DFQATT, CDR2 SNEGSKA (reference sequence). The CDR3 extends over 13 amino acids. The CDR3 spells CSARRGGAKEQFF. The CDR3 DNA reads as TGCAGTGCTAGGAGGGGGGGGGCGAAAGAGCAGTTCTTC.

This clonotype was found many times. This chain uses TRBV12-3 or TRBV12-4 with TRBJ2-5; maybe TRBD2 (6 bases). The V gene lost 5 bases and the J gene lost 5 bases, with 24 bases spanning the gap. There are 17 residues in the CDR3. CDR3 sequence: CASSPPVKVAVLETQYF. The CDR3 nucleotides are TGTGCCAGCAGTCCGCCGGTGAAGGTAGCGGTCCTGGAGACCCAGTACTTC.

The sample holds many counts of this clonotype. The V call is TRBV5-1, the J call TRBJ2-1; D gene uncertain. The V gene lost 4 bases and the J gene lost 0 bases, with 11 bases spanning the gap. This CDR3 region has 15 residues. Germline CDR1 reads SGHRS; CDR2 reads YFSETQ. CDR3 sequence (DNA): TGCGCCAGCAGCAAGGACCGCAGCTCCTACAATGAGCAGTTCTTC. This gives the protein CASSKDRSSYNEQFF. Looking up the rest from reference TRBV5-1 and TRBJ2-1 gives the full variable domain: KAGVTQTPRYLIKTRGQQVTLSCSPISGHRSVSWYQQTPGQGLQFLFEYFSETQRNKGNFPGRFSGRQFSNSRSEMNVSTLELGDSALYLCASSKDRSSYNEQFFGPGTRLTVL.

The table lists this clonotype with many counts. The gene calls are TRBV12-3 or TRBV12-4 and TRBJ1-6; TRBD1 matches 7 bases. The V segment lost 6 bases and the J segment 10 bases; nucleotides outside the gene matches: 9. The CDR3 spans 14 residues. In DNA, the CDR3 is TGTGCCAGCAGACCGACAGGGCCCGGATCACCCCTCCACTTT. Its translation is CASRPTGPGSPLHF.

The V and J genes are TRBV6-6 and TRBJ2-7; D is undetermined. The germline V gene encodes CDR1 MNHNY and CDR2 SVGAGI (reference sequence). V lost 0 bases to trimming and J lost 2 bases, with 8 bases between them. This CDR3 comprises 14 residues. CDR3 bases: TGTGCCAGCAGTTACTCCACGGACCCCTACGAGCAGTACTTC. It encodes CASSYSTDPYEQYF.

This clonotype was counted at least ten times. CDR3 in DNA: TGTGCCAGCAGTGAAAACAGGGGTCGGGAGACCCAGTACTTC. Translation gives CASSENRGRETQYF. V gene TRBV6-1 combines with J gene TRBJ2-5; 7 nucleotides line up with TRBD1. The CDR3 is made up of 14 amino acids. Germline assignment: CDR1 MNHNS and CDR2 SASEGT. V shed 2 bases and J 5 bases; nucleotides not matched to a gene: 5.

This clonotype was recorded at least ten times. V gene TRBV12-3 or TRBV12-4 combines with J gene TRBJ2-7, with 10 bases identical to TRBD2. The CDR3 contains 15 residues. With V trimmed by 5 bases and J by 4 bases, 8 bases remained unmatched. DNA for the CDR3: TGTGCCAGCAGTCAGCGGGGGGGGGGGCCGTACGAGCAGTACTTC. Protein: CASSQRGGGPYEQYF.

Of note for this clonotype: A much larger clonotype is one base distant, so this may be a read error. V is TRBV11-1 and J is TRBJ2-1; maybe TRBD2 (6 bases). Trimming took off 8 bases at V and 7 bases at J, with 18 bases between the two ends. There are 14 residues in the CDR3. CDR1 and CDR2 (germline): SGHAT, FQDESV (reference sequence). CDR3 nucleotides: TGTGCCAGCGGAGGGGCCCCATTACAGAATGAGCAGTTCTTC. As protein: CASGGAPLQNEQFF.

The genes are TRBV2 and TRBJ1-2; D remains unclear. Per germline, CDR1 SNHLY and CDR2 FYNNEI. The CDR3 runs 14 residues. Trimming removed 3 bases at V and 8 bases at J, with 16 bases between. The CDR3 is CASSDLVGNNGYTF. The CDR3 DNA reads TGTGCCAGCAGTGACCTCGTCGGGAATAACGGCTACACCTTC.

This clonotype has at least ten counts. V gene TRBV6-1 combines with J gene TRBJ2-1; 9 nucleotides agree with TRBD1. From germline, CDR1 is MNHNS and CDR2 SASEGT. The V gene end was trimmed by 5 bases and the J gene end by 7 bases; junction bases not matched to a gene: 9. This CDR3 contains 15 residues. The CDR3 region has the DNA TGTGCCAGCAGTCGGCCGGGACAGGGATTGAATGAGCAGTTCTTC. Translation gives CASSRPGQGLNEQFF.

The chain joins TRBV20-1 to TRBJ1-4; 10 bases are a match to TRBD1. Trimming cost V 1 base and J 8 bases; bases outside gene matches: 7. Germline-derived CDR1 and CDR2 are DFQATT and SNEGSKA (reference sequence). This CDR3 comprises 15 residues. As DNA, the CDR3 is TGCAGTGCTAGAGCTCCGGGACAGGGGCAAGAAAAACTGTTTTTT. Translated: CSARAPGQGQEKLFF.

This clonotype showed up many times. V is TRBV28 and J is TRBJ2-5, with D possibly being TRBD1 or TRBD2 (6 bases each). V gave up 1 base and J gave up 7 bases, with 13 bases separating them. Germline V lookup: CDR1 MDHEN, CDR2 SYDVKM. The CDR3 has 14 amino acids. CDR3 in DNA: TGTGCCAGCAGTTTATATGGGCCGGGGGCGACCCAGTACTTC. Encoded protein: CASSLYGPGATQYF.

This clonotype was detected ten times or more. V gene TRBV28 combines with J gene TRBJ2-7; D remains unclear. Germline CDR1 and CDR2: MDHEN and SYDVKM. The CDR3 consists of 14 residues. V shed 6 bases and J shed 6 bases, with 18 bases lying between them. In nucleotides, the CDR3 is TGTGCCAGCAGACCCCCCCAGGAGAGTTCCGAGCAGTACTTC. Translation gives CASRPPQESSEQYF.

This clonotype was counted at least ten times. The J gene is TRBJ2-7, the V gene TRBV5-1; no clear D gene. Trimming cost V 4 bases and J 6 bases, with 11 bases left between them. Per the germline V gene, CDR1 is SGHRS and CDR2 is YFSETQ. CDR3 length: 12 residues. The CDR3, as DNA: TGCGCCAGCAGCCCCTATTCTAGCGAGCAGTACTTC. Its translation is CASSPYSSEQYF.

The chain carries TRBV3-1 and TRBJ2-3; 8 nucleotides line up with TRBD2. Per the germline V gene, CDR1 is LGHDT and CDR2 is YNNKEL (reference sequence). Losses at the gene ends were 9 bases for V and 3 bases for J; bases not matched to a gene: 14. The CDR3 runs to 16 residues. The CDR3 nucleotides are TGTGCCAGTCAGTTTTGTAGACTAGCGCGTACAGATACGCAGTATTTT. The encoded protein is CASQFCRLARTDTQYF.

The genes are TRBV15 and TRBJ2-7; 9 bases match TRBD1. The CDR3 loop spans 15 amino acids. CDR1 is LNHNV, CDR2 YYDKDF, per germline (reference sequence). J lost 3 bases, V lost 4 bases, and 7 bases had no gene match. CDR3 coding DNA: TGTGCCACCAGCAAATCCGGGACAGGGAACTACGAGCAGTACTTC. Translation gives CATSKSGTGNYEQYF.